This T cell receptor beta chain came from a study of blood T cell repertoires in COVID-19. As for the study in general: Spain, Italy and the United States supplied samples that represented acute and convalescent COVID-19. From T cells, B-cell-depleted T cells, or PBMCs came the material, which was cDNA or gDNA.

Cohort allocation depended upon clinical history that participants reported. The CDR3 extends over 14 amino acids. The trim removed 6 bases at V and 2 bases at J, leaving 3 bases unmatched. Germline CDR1 and CDR2: LNHDA and SQIVND (reference sequence). Using immunoSEQ multiplex PCR, the repertoire was profiled, and TCRdb retains in-frame clones only, with some absent. The table has a few hundred thousand clones, roughly 90% seen once. The rearrangement uses TRBV19 and TRBJ2-5, with 10 bases aligning to TRBD1. This receptor was taken from a woman aged 50 to 65 who had recovered from COVID-19. Sample: PBMCs or T cells enriched from blood (not recorded which). The CDR3 nucleotides are TGTGCCAGTAGGATGGACAGGGGGCAAGAGACCCAGTACTTC. It yields the protein CASRMDRGQETQYF. Supplemented by reference TRBV19 and TRBJ2-5, the full variable domain reads DGGITQSPKYLFRKEGQNVTLSCEQNLNHDAMYWYRQDPGQGLRLIYYSQIVNDFQKGDIAEGYSVSREKKESFPLTVTSAQKNPTAFYLCASRMDRGQETQYFGPGTRLLVL.